This is a list of T cell receptor beta chains from one sample in a study of T cells in Graves' hyperthyroidism and ophthalmopathy. Each CDR3 protein is one row after TCRdb ran MiXCR on the multiplex PCR reads. The sample contains a few hundred thousand distinct CDR3 sequences, 15% to 17% of which appear only once. The sequenced material came from blood. The receptors were gathered from a woman aged 25-40 years with Graves' hyperthyroidism. The conserved cysteine and the conserved F or W are not part of the CDR3 here.

j_call v_call cdr3_aa
TRBJ2-7 TRBV11-2 ASSSRSGSGEQY
TRBJ2-7 TRBV20-1 SARGTSRYEQY
TRBJ2-7 TRBV27 ASSHRLTSGANQVSGSYEQY
TRBJ2-1 TRBV29-1 SVDRSSGNEQF
TRBJ2-1 TRBV30 AWSEGATYNEQF
TRBJ2-2 TRBV6-1 ASIDSGTGELF
TRBJ1-1 TRBV30 AWSADNTEAF
TRBJ2-2 TRBV7-9 ASSPPRVGAGELF
TRBJ2-5 TRBV28 ASSLGTGIPGDQETQY
TRBJ2-3 TRBV18 ASSPLPTSSTDTQY
TRBJ2-3 TRBV11-2 ASSLKWGYPDTQY
TRBJ2-6 TRBV13 ASSSRTGGSGANVLT
TRBJ2-6 TRBV6-5 ASSLSGTGGSGANVLT
TRBJ2-7 TRBV6-1 ASSAGGSLYEQY